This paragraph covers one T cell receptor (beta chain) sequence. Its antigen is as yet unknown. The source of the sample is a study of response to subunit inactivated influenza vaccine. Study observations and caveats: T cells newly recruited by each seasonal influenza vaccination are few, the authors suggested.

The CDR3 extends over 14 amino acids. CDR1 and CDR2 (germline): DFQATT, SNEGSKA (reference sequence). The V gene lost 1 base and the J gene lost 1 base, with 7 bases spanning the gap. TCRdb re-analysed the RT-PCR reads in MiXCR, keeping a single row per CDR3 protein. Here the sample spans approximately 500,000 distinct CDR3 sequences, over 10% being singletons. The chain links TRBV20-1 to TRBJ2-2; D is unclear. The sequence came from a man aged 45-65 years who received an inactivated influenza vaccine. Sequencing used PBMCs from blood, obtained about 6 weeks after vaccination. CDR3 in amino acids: CSARGPLNTGELFF. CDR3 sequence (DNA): TGCAGTGCTAGAGGACCCCTGAACACCGGGGAGCTGTTTTTT.